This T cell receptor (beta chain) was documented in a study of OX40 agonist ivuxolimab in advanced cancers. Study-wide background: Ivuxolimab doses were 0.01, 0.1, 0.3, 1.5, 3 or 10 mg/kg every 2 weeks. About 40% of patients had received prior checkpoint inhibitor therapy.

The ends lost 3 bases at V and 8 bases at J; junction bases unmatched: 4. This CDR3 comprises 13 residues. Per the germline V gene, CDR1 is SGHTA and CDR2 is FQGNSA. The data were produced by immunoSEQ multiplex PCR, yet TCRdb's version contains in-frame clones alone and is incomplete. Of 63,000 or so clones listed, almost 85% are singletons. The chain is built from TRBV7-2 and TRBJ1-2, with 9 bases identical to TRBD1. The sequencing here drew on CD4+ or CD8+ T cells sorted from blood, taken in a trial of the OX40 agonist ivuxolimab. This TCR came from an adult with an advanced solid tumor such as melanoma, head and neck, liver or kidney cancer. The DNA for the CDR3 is TGTGCCAGCAGCTTTGGGACAGGGTACGGCTACACCTTC. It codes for CASSFGTGYGYTF.